Following are 18 T cell receptor beta chains from one sample sequenced in a study of cytomegalovirus exposure and HLA in healthy donors. TCRdb's table, derived via immunoSEQ multiplex PCR, lists solely in-frame clones and lacks some. This sample has roughly 350,000 clones; roughly 88% occur once, and the top ten carry roughly 0.8%. Sequences were obtained from PBMCs. The source is a woman in her late teens or twenties in good health and CMV-seronegative.

This clone was seen only a few times. The CDR3 bases are TGTGCCAGCAGCTTAACCCAGGGCACCGGGGAGCTGTTTTTT. Amino acid sequence: CASSLTQGTGELFF. The chain employs TRBV7-3 and TRBJ2-2; maybe TRBD1 (5 bases). The CDR3 consists of 14 residues. Germline CDR1 reads SGHTA; CDR2 reads FQGTGA. Trimming removed 0 bases from V and 4 bases from J, with 6 bases in between. The full variable domain, in which reference TRBV7-3 and TRBJ2-2 provide the parts outside the CDR3, is GAGVSQTPSNKVTEKGKYVELRCDPISGHTALYWYRQSLGQGPEFLIYFQGTGAADDSGLPNDRFFAVRPEGSVSTLKIQRTERGDSAVYLCASSLTQGTGELFFGEGSRLTVL.

The chain combines TRBV5-4 with TRBJ2-2; a possible D gene is TRBD2 (5 bases). The germline V gene has CDR1 SGHNT and CDR2 YYREEE (reference sequence). The V gene lost 4 bases and the J gene lost 0 bases, with 10 bases spanning the gap. This CDR3 region has 15 residues. The CDR3 region has the DNA TGTGCCAGCAGCCTGGGGAGTGCGAACACCGGGGAGCTGTTTTTT. Its protein is CASSLGSANTGELFF.

V and J are TRBV4-1 and TRBJ2-7; 8 nucleotides agree with TRBD2. CDR1 MGHRA and CDR2 YSYEKL come from the germline V gene. V lost 3 bases, J lost 0 bases, and 10 bases stayed unmatched. CDR3 length: 17 residues. CDR3 loop: CASSHQGEGLDSYEQYF. The CDR3 nucleotides read TGCGCCAGCAGCCACCAAGGCGAGGGACTAGACTCCTACGAGCAGTACTTC.

The chain joins TRBV25-1 to TRBJ2-7; the match to TRBD1 covers 9 bases. Germline-derived CDR1 and CDR2 are MGHDK and SYGVNS. V lost 4 bases and J lost 5; bases outside the gene matches: 9. CDR3 length: 15 residues. In DNA form, the CDR3 reads TGTGCCAGCAGTGTAACCGGGACAGGGATCCACGAGCAGTACTTC. Translation gives CASSVTGTGIHEQYF.

This sequence joins TRBV5-5 and TRBJ2-1; D is undetermined. Deletions cut 0 bases from V and 3 bases from J, with 7 bases between. Germline V gene data show CDR1 as SGHKS and CDR2 as YYEKEE (reference sequence). This CDR3 is 14 amino acids long. The CDR3 region is CASSLGLVYNEQFF. The CDR3 DNA sequence: TGTGCCAGCAGCTTGGGGCTAGTCTACAATGAGCAGTTCTTC.

This chain links TRBV7-7 with TRBJ1-5; a possible D gene is TRBD1 (6 bases). This CDR3 has 15 amino acids. Germline-derived CDR1 and CDR2 are SSHAT and FNYEAQ (reference sequence). V lost 5 bases, J lost 4 bases, and 15 bases lay in between. CDR3 DNA sequence: TGTGCCAGCAGCCCGAAAAGGGGGGGGAATCAGCCCCAGCATTTT. Protein sequence: CASSPKRGGNQPQHF.

This chain uses TRBV9 with TRBJ2-5, with 12 bases aligning to TRBD2. V gave up 2 bases and J gave up 2 bases; unmatched junction bases: 19. CDR3 length: 21 amino acids. CDR1 is SGDLS, CDR2 YYNGEE, per germline. The CDR3 bases are TGTGCCAGCAGCGTTGGATATGGACGACTAGCGGGAGCCTTGGGGCAAGAGACCCAGTACTTC. Protein product: CASSVGYGRLAGALGQETQYF.

Only a few counts were recorded for this clone. J is TRBJ1-2 and V is TRBV18; a possible D gene is TRBD1 (5 bases). V was clipped by 8 bases and J by 3 bases, with 13 bases between them. The germline CDR1 and CDR2 sequences are KGHSH and LQKENI. The CDR3 length is 13 residues. The CDR3 bases are TGTGCCAGCCTAAGGGGAACGGACTATGGCTACACCTTC. It codes for CASLRGTDYGYTF.

This clone was seen only a few times. In DNA form, the CDR3 reads TGTGCCAGCAGTAAAGGTACAGGGTTAGCCAAAAACATTCAGTACTTC. Protein: CASSKGTGLAKNIQYF. The chain recombines TRBV6-1 with TRBJ2-4; perhaps TRBD1 as D (6 bases). Trimming pared 5 bases from V and 0 bases from J, leaving 14 bases between. Germline V gene lookup returns CDR1 MNHNS and CDR2 SASEGT. This CDR3 region has 16 residues.

The chain joins TRBV4-3 to TRBJ1-2; 8 bases are shared with TRBD1. CDR1 and CDR2 (germline): LGHNA, YSLEER. The CDR3 loop spans 15 amino acids. Trimming cost V 1 base and J 4 bases; bases outside gene matches: 5. This CDR3 reads CASSQGTGGAYGYTF. For the CDR3, the DNA is TGCGCCAGCAGCCAAGGAACAGGGGGTGCCTATGGCTACACCTTC.

The sample holds one count of this clone. This rearrangement joins TRBV19 to TRBJ2-3; possibly TRBD2 for D (5 bases). Germline loops: CDR1 LNHDA, CDR2 SQIVND (reference sequence). Trimming left V 5 bases short and J 2 bases short, with 11 bases between. CDR3 length: 14 amino acids. As DNA, the CDR3 is TGTGCCAGTAGTCGGGATTCCCTCACAGATACGCAGTATTTT. It yields the protein CASSRDSLTDTQYF.

The V gene is TRBV19, the J gene TRBJ2-7, with 7 positions matching TRBD2. The CDR3 is made up of 15 amino acids. V was pared by 5 bases and J by 2 bases, with 9 bases of the junction left unmatched. CDR1 and CDR2 (germline): LNHDA, SQIVND (reference sequence). In DNA, the CDR3 is TGTGCCAGTAGTGGACCAGGGACTAAAGCCTACGAGCAGTACTTC. Translating it yields CASSGPGTKAYEQYF.

The DNA for the CDR3 is TGTGCCAGCAGTTTATGGGGGACTAGTTCCAACGAGCAGTACTTC. Its protein product is CASSLWGTSSNEQYF. J is TRBJ2-7 and V is TRBV28; 8 nucleotides align to TRBD2. Germline CDR1 reads MDHEN; CDR2 reads SYDVKM. This CDR3 has 15 residues. V was clipped by 0 bases and J by 5 bases; unmatched bases: 6.

The chain recombines TRBV15 with TRBJ1-2; TRBD1 might be the D (6 bases). Trimming shortened V by 2 bases and J by 6 bases, and 16 bases separated the two germline ends. Germline CDR1 LNHNV, CDR2 YYDKDF (reference sequence). The CDR3 contains 15 residues. In DNA form, the CDR3 reads TGTGCCACCAGCAGAAATAGGGGGGGCTTTGATGGCTACACCTTC. Its protein is CATSRNRGGFDGYTF. Full variable domain (outside the CDR3, taken from reference TRBV15 and TRBJ1-2): DAMVIQNPRYQVTQFGKPVTLSCSQTLNHNVMYWYQQKSSQAPKLLFHYYDKDFNNEADTPDNFQSRRPNTSFCFLDIRSPGLGDTAMYLCATSRNRGGFDGYTFGSGTRLTVV.

The chain recombines TRBV2 with TRBJ1-5; 9 nucleotides line up with TRBD1. V lost 6 bases, J lost 0 bases, and 3 bases stayed unmatched. CDR3 length equals 15 residues. In germline, CDR1 is SNHLY, CDR2 FYNNEI. The DNA of the CDR3 is TGTGCCAGCAGGGGGGACAGGGCTAGCAATCAGCCCCAGCATTTT. This sequence encodes CASRGDRASNQPQHF.

In nucleotides, the CDR3 is TGCGCCAGCAGCTACGGACAGGCCTACGAGCAGTACTTC. Protein: CASSYGQAYEQYF. The chain uses TRBV4-1 and TRBJ2-7; 7 bases fit TRBD1. CDR1 is MGHRA, CDR2 YSYEKL, per germline. This CDR3 region has 13 residues. The ends lost 5 bases at V and 2 bases at J; junction bases unmatched: 3.

This clone was detected once. The chain has TRBV25-1 and TRBJ2-7; 7 bases match TRBD2. V lost 2 bases to trimming and J lost 1 base; unmatched junction nucleotides: 8. The CDR3 loop spans 16 amino acids. Germline-derived CDR1 and CDR2 are MGHDK and SYGVNS. CDR3 in DNA: TGTGCCAGCAGTGAAGGTTGGATAGCGGGTTCCTACGAGCAGTACTTC. Amino acid sequence: CASSEGWIAGSYEQYF.

This clone was counted once. The chain employs TRBV7-8 and TRBJ1-2, with D tentatively TRBD1 (5 bases). The V end was cut by 2 bases, the J end by 11 bases, with 24 bases between. Germline lookup yields CDR1 SGHVS and CDR2 FQNEAQ. There are 16 residues in the CDR3. The CDR3 DNA sequence: TGTGCCAGCAGCTTAACGGGGGGGTCCAGGCTCTTGGGTTACACCTTC. Encoded protein: CASSLTGGSRLLGYTF.